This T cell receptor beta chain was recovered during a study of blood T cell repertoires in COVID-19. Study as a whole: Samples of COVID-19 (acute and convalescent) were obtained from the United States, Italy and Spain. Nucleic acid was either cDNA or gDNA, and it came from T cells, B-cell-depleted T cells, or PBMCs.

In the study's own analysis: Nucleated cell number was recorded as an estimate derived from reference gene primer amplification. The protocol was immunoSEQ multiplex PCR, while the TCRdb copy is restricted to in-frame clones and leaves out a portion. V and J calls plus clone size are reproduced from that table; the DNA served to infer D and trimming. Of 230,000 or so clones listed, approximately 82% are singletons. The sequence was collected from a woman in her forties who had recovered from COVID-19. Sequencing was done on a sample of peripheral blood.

The CDR3 DNA sequence: TGCGCCAGCACACCGGGACAGGGGGCGGCGGGCTACACCTTC. Protein sequence: CASTPGQGAAGYTF. The chain carries TRBV4-3 and TRBJ1-2; 12 bases are a match to TRBD1. The V segment lost 7 bases and the J segment 8 bases; nucleotides outside the gene matches: 8. Germline CDR1 LGHNA, CDR2 YSLEER. The CDR3 covers 14 residues.